There are a few counts of the clone carrying this TCR beta chain. Its antigen is undetermined. In germline, CDR1 is MDHEN, CDR2 SYDVKM. With 10 bases removed from V and 3 bases from J, the gap between germline ends came to 12 bases. The CDR3 has 12 amino acids. The data were taken from a study of T cell repertoires in cytomegalovirus infection. At the level of the study: It can be stated that public TCR beta signatures indicated CMV infection as well as a matching HLA type.

Regarding the study as a whole: The ex vivo response showed dominance by HLA-C-restricted CMV-specific TCR beta clonotypes.

TCRdb itself ran the reads through MiXCR, one entry per CDR3 protein. Among about 100,000 distinct CDR3 sequences listed, over 40% were seen once. The V call is TRBV28, the J call TRBJ1-1, with D possibly being TRBD1 (5 bases). This receptor was taken from a human donor in good health (CMV status not recorded). Some clones in this sample may be carry-over from other donors' samples. The specimen comprised CD8+ T cells from cultured PBMCs, sampled from culture after CMV antigen stimulation. The CDR3 spells CATWGEDTEAFF. In DNA form, the CDR3 reads TGTGCCACCTGGGGGGAGGACACTGAAGCTTTCTTT.